Included here is one T cell receptor (beta chain) sequence, with context. The antigen is unknown. Only in-frame clones appear in the TCRdb table, and some are missing; sequencing was by immunoSEQ multiplex PCR. Of 73,000 or so clones in the sample, roughly four fifths are singletons; the top ten hold 0.4% to 0.45%. With 2 bases removed from V and 4 bases from J, the gap between germline ends came to 16 bases. The CDR3 contains 15 residues. Germline V gene sequence: CDR1 SGDLS, CDR2 YYNGEE. The data originate from a study of OX40 agonist ivuxolimab in advanced cancers. Background on the study: Dose-escalation patients' cancers were hepatocellular carcinoma, melanoma, renal cell or head and neck cancer. Partial responses were seen in three patients, one with hepatocellular carcinoma and two with cutaneous melanoma.

Study outcomes and limitations: There were, on average, more expanded clones in CD8+ T cells than in CD4+.

The V call is TRBV9, the J call TRBJ2-7; the D gene is possibly TRBD1 (6 bases). The clonotype originates from an adult with an advanced solid tumor such as melanoma, head and neck, liver or kidney cancer. The material sequenced was CD4+ or CD8+ T cells sorted from blood, taken in a trial of the OX40 agonist ivuxolimab. For the CDR3, the DNA is TGTGCCAGCAGCGTGGCGCCTTCTAGGGGGTACGAGCAGTACTTC. Translated, it gives CASSVAPSRGYEQYF.